The next 16 T cell receptor beta chains were all read from a single sample in a study of vaccination and CD4 T cells after COVID-19. The antigens these receptors bind are not known. Indicated treatment: approximately nine-day PBMC culture with coronavirus spike peptide pools or control peptides (ViraFEST assay). The assay that was used to sequence DNA from cultured CD4+ T cells was the Oncomine TCR Beta short-read assay. TCRdb re-derived calls from the PCR reads in MiXCR, one entry per CDR3 protein. The repertoire holds 25,000 or so distinct CDR3 sequences, with roughly 65% as singletons. This sample comprised CD4+ T cells from blood, cultured in vitro, obtained after SARS-CoV-2 vaccination. Source of these receptors: a human donor who received a COVID-19 vaccine.

This clonotype was seen a handful of times. This chain uses TRBV6-5 with TRBJ1-6; D not resolved. The germline gives CDR1 MNHEY, CDR2 SVGAGI. Trimming cost V 2 bases and J 8 bases, with 16 bases left between them. The CDR3 sequence is 16 residues long. CDR3 region: CASSYDHNLSDSPLHF. The CDR3 bases are TGTGCCAGCAGTTACGACCACAACCTTTCGGATTCACCCCTCCACTTT.

This clonotype was seen a few times. The chain employs TRBV6-2 or TRBV6-3 and TRBJ2-7, with a tentative D call TRBD2 (5 bases). The CDR3 has 14 residues. Germline V gene sequence: CDR1 MNHEY, CDR2 SVGEGT. V was clipped by 2 bases and J by 2 bases, with 10 bases between them. The CDR3 DNA reads TGTGCCAGCAGTTACCGGACTCGGCCCTACGAGCAGTACTTC. Translated, it gives CASSYRTRPYEQYF.

This clonotype has a handful of counts. This chain links TRBV20-1 with TRBJ1-6; D is unclear. The length of the CDR3 is 14 residues. V lost 4 bases and J lost 0, with 7 bases in between. Germline values: CDR1 DFQATT, CDR2 SNEGSKA (reference sequence). The CDR3 here is CSATTSSYNSPLHF. CDR3 bases: TGCAGTGCTACCACGAGCTCCTATAATTCACCCCTCCACTTT.

The V and J genes are TRBV20-1 and TRBJ1-1; 8 bases align to TRBD1. J was trimmed by 3 bases and V by 5 bases; bases with no gene match: 5. Germline loops: CDR1 DFQATT, CDR2 SNEGSKA (reference sequence). The CDR3 is 13 residues long. CDR3 sequence (DNA): TGCAGTGCTCCGATGACAGGGGACACTGAAGCTTTCTTT. Residues: CSAPMTGDTEAFF.

J is TRBJ1-1 and V is TRBV20-1; D ambiguous. The CDR3 runs to 14 residues. The germline V and J ends were trimmed by 1 base and 1 base, with 10 bases remaining between them. Germline V gives CDR1 DFQATT, CDR2 SNEGSKA (reference sequence). CDR3 residues: CSARAPPGNTEAFF. The CDR3 bases are TGCAGTGCTAGAGCCCCTCCAGGGAACACTGAAGCTTTCTTT.

This clonotype was picked up a small number of times. The rearrangement uses TRBV6-4 and TRBJ2-3; possible D gene TRBD2, 7 bases. Germline V gene data show CDR1 as MRHNA and CDR2 as SNTAGT. The CDR3 has 16 residues. V lost 4 bases to trimming and J lost 2 bases, with 16 bases between them. The CDR3 bases are TGTGCCAGCAGTGGGAGTTGGCGGGGGCCCACAGATACGCAGTATTTT. Amino acids: CASSGSWRGPTDTQYF.

CDR3 DNA sequence: TGCAGTGCTAGAGGGTCGGCTAGCGGGGGGCTAGGGACAGATACGCAGTATTTT. Encoded protein: CSARGSASGGLGTDTQYF. This chain uses TRBV20-1 with TRBJ2-3, with 11 bases identical to TRBD2. This CDR3 region has 18 residues. The trim removed 1 base at V and 3 bases at J, leaving 12 bases unmatched. Germline V gene lookup returns CDR1 DFQATT and CDR2 SNEGSKA (reference sequence).

This clonotype appeared a single time. The DNA is left out, because the CDR3 cannot be placed on it with certainty; the CDR3 is given as TCRdb lists it. The chain joins TRBV5-1 to TRBJ1-2; the DNA was not used to check the table's D call, TRBD1. Per germline, CDR1 SGHRS and CDR2 YFSETQ. The CDR3 comprises 24 residues, both ends counted. This chain's CDR3 is CASTNQTSMYLCAGAAGPNYGYTF.

The chain's CDR3 is CASSIDRDKETQYF. The CDR3 bases are TGTGCCAGTAGTATAGATCGAGACAAAGAGACCCAGTACTTC. The chain has TRBV19 and TRBJ2-5; D remains unclear. The germline gives CDR1 LNHDA, CDR2 SQIVND (reference sequence). The CDR3 is 14 amino acids. The V end was cut by 0 bases, the J end by 3 bases, with 8 bases between. The whole variable domain, filled in from reference TRBV19 and TRBJ2-5, reads DGGITQSPKYLFRKEGQNVTLSCEQNLNHDAMYWYRQDPGQGLRLIYYSQIVNDFQKGDIAEGYSVSREKKESFPLTVTSAQKNPTAFYLCASSIDRDKETQYFGPGTRLLVL.

This sequence joins TRBV30 and TRBJ1-1; no clear D gene. This CDR3 has 12 amino acids. Looked up from germline, CDR1 is GTSNPN and CDR2 is SVGIG (reference sequence). V was shortened by 4 bases and J by 3 bases, with 9 bases between the two germline ends. The CDR3: CAWTGDYTEAFF. CDR3 in DNA: TGTGCCTGGACAGGCGACTACACTGAAGCTTTCTTT.

This clonotype has a handful of counts. The V and J genes are TRBV20-1 and TRBJ2-5; 7 bases align to TRBD1. J gave up 1 base and V 6 bases, and 14 bases lay outside the gene matches. Per germline, CDR1 DFQATT and CDR2 SNEGSKA (reference sequence). The CDR3 runs to 16 residues. CDR3 bases: TGCAGTGCAGAGCCGCTCTCAGGGGGTTTCCAAGAGACCCAGTACTTC. Translated, it gives CSAEPLSGGFQETQYF.

DNA for the CDR3: TGTGCCACCAGTGACCCCGGACAGGGGGACTATGGCTACACCTTC. The encoded protein is CATSDPGQGDYGYTF. The gene calls are TRBV24-1 and TRBJ1-2, with TRBD1 identical over 10 bases. This CDR3 spans 15 amino acids. Unmatched junction bases numbered 4, after V lost 4 bases and J lost 3 bases. CDR1 and CDR2 from the germline V gene are KGHDR and SFDVKD.

This clonotype was counted a few times. V and J are TRBV20-1 and TRBJ2-3; D may be TRBD1 or TRBD2 (5 bases each). The CDR3 is made up of 15 amino acids. Trimming left V 4 bases short and J 3 bases short, with 17 bases between. Germline lookup yields CDR1 DFQATT and CDR2 SNEGSKA (reference sequence). The CDR3 nucleotides are TGCAGTGCTAAGTCGGGACCAGCGACAACAGATACGCAGTATTTT. Its protein is CSAKSGPATTDTQYF.

The chain has TRBV20-1 and TRBJ1-2; 9 bases match TRBD1. Germline values: CDR1 DFQATT, CDR2 SNEGSKA (reference sequence). V lost 4 bases and J lost 7; bases outside the gene matches: 10. CDR3 length: 14 residues. The CDR3 DNA reads as TGCAGTGCTACATCAACAGGGGGCATTGGTGGCTACACCTTC. It is translated as CSATSTGGIGGYTF.

V is TRBV5-4 and J is TRBJ1-2; 10 bases line up with TRBD1. The trim removed 10 bases at V and 2 bases at J, leaving 8 bases unmatched. The CDR3 contains 14 residues. The germline gives CDR1 SGHNT, CDR2 YYREEE (reference sequence). For the CDR3, the DNA is TGTGCCTTAGCTTGGGGACAGGGGAACTATGGCTACACCTTC. It specifies CALAWGQGNYGYTF.

The V and J genes are TRBV24-1 and TRBJ2-1; 9 nucleotides match TRBD2. The junction had 2 bases not matched to a gene; V was cut back by 3 bases and J by 3 bases. Germline V gives CDR1 KGHDR, CDR2 SFDVKD. The CDR3 extends over 15 amino acids. The CDR3 nucleotides read TGTGCCACCAGTGATCCTAGCGGGAACTACAATGAGCAGTTCTTC. Translation gives CATSDPSGNYNEQFF.